The 10 T cell receptor beta chains below were found in one sample sequenced in a study of molecular identifiers for immune sequencing clone quantification. TCRdb re-analysed the PCR reads in MiXCR, keeping a single row per CDR3 protein. This sample has approximately 670,000 distinct CDR3 sequences, with 15% to 20% found just once. What was sequenced was naive CD8+ T cells from blood, with Jurkat cell RNA spiked in. Subset specified: FACS-sorted CD8+CD4-CCR7+CD45RA+ naive T cells. The origin of the receptors is a human donor in good health. Some libraries in this study had Jurkat cell RNA spiked in.

There are many counts of this clonotype. The chain employs TRBV2 and TRBJ2-2, with D possibly TRBD2 on 5 matching bases. Germline lookup yields CDR1 SNHLY and CDR2 FYNNEI. V was pared by 3 bases and J by 2 bases, with 13 bases between. The CDR3 has 16 amino acids. CDR3 nucleotide sequence: TGTGCCAGCAGTGACATCTACAGCGGTAACACCGGGGAGCTGTTTTTT. Protein product: CASSDIYSGNTGELFF.

This clonotype was recorded only once. V gene TRBV9 combines with J gene TRBJ2-3; a possible D gene is TRBD2 (7 bases). The CDR3 loop spans 16 amino acids. V was shortened by 3 bases and J by 3 bases, with 17 bases between the two germline ends. The germline V gene has CDR1 SGDLS and CDR2 YYNGEE. The CDR3 nucleotides are TGTGCCAGCAGCGCAAGAGGGAGGGGGAGTACAGATACGCAGTATTTT. Its protein is CASSARGRGSTDTQYF.

This clonotype was seen ten or more times. V usage is TRBV28 and J usage is TRBJ2-7, with D possibly TRBD2 on 5 matching bases. Germline CDR1 is MDHEN and CDR2 is SYDVKM. V was trimmed by 5 bases and J by 2 bases, leaving 16 bases between them. The CDR3 extends over 15 amino acids. The CDR3 nucleotides are TGTGCCAGCAGTCTATTGGAAGCGGAGCCCTACGAGCAGTACTTC. Its protein is CASSLLEAEPYEQYF.

On this clonotype: Being one base from a much bigger clone, this may be a read error. The chain combines TRBV2 with TRBJ2-7; D is unresolved. This CDR3 has 11 residues. CDR1 is SNHLY, CDR2 FYNNEI, per germline. The CDR3 nucleotides are TGTGCCAGCCTCGCTGGCTACGTGCAGTACTTC. This encodes CASLAGYVQYF.

The sample holds a few counts of this clonotype. V and J are TRBV20-1 and TRBJ2-7, with D possibly being TRBD1 (7 bases). This CDR3 region has 15 residues. Trimming pared 3 bases from V and 6 bases from J, leaving 21 bases between. Germline V gives CDR1 DFQATT, CDR2 SNEGSKA (reference sequence). The CDR3 coding sequence is TGCAGTGCTAGGGACCCAGGGGGGACTGGCGGCGAGCAGTACTTC. This gives the protein CSARDPGGTGGEQYF.

This clonotype occurred many times. The gene calls are TRBV9 and TRBJ2-5; tentatively, D is TRBD1 (6 bases). Trimming left V 2 bases short and J 0 bases short, with 11 bases between. This CDR3 is built from 15 residues. Per germline, CDR1 SGDLS and CDR2 YYNGEE. CDR3 DNA sequence: TGTGCCAGCAGCGTTGGGACACTGTACCAAGAGACCCAGTACTTC. This gives the protein CASSVGTLYQETQYF.

As regards this clonotype: The junction does not match germline at one end; this may be a read error. J is TRBJ1-6 and V is TRBV28, with TRBD1 identical over 9 bases. CDR3 length: 17 amino acids. Germline V gene sequence: CDR1 MDHEN, CDR2 SYDVKM. The CDR3 protein is CVSSLLWDRDDGSPLHF. Here the CDR3 DNA reads TGTGTCAGCAGTCTCCTATGGGACAGGGACGACGGCTCACCCCTCCACTTT.

Only a few counts were recorded for this clonotype. This clone may be a read error of a much larger clone one base away. The chain is built from TRBV11-2 and TRBJ2-1; TRBD2 matches at 8 bases. The V gene's germline CDR1 is SGHAT and CDR2 FQNNGV. This CDR3 is 14 amino acids long. The CDR3 nucleotides are TGTGCCAGCAGCTTTCCCGGGGGGGCTAATGGGCAGTTCTTC. Translation gives CASSFPGGANGQFF.

In the case of this clonotype: Relative to the germline gene, one junction end is altered; a read error may explain this. The V gene is TRBV5-1, the J gene TRBJ2-3; D is unresolved. Per germline, CDR1 SGHRS and CDR2 YFSETQ. The CDR3 has 15 residues. The DNA for the CDR3 is TGCGCCAGCGGCTTGGTTAGTCAGAGCACAGATACGCAGTATTTT. It yields the protein CASGLVSQSTDTQYF.

This clonotype showed up many times. J is TRBJ2-1 and V is TRBV24-1; D call uncertain. The CDR3 loop spans 11 amino acids. Germline CDR1 KGHDR, CDR2 SFDVKD. V was trimmed by 5 bases and J by 8 bases, leaving 6 bases between them. CDR3 sequence: CATSVLHEQFF. The CDR3 DNA sequence: TGTGCCACCAGTGTCCTCCATGAGCAGTTCTTC.